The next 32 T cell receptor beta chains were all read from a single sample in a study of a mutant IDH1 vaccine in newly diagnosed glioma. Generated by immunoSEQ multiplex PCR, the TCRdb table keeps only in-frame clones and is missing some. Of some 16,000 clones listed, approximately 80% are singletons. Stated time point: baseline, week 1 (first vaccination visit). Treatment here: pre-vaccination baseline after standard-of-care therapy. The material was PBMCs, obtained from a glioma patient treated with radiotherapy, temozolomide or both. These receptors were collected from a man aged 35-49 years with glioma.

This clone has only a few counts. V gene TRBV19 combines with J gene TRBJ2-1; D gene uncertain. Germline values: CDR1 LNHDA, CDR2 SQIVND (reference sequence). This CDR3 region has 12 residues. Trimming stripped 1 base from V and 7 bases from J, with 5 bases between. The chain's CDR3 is CASSIASNEQFF. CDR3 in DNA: TGTGCCAGTAGTATAGCCTCTAATGAGCAGTTCTTC.

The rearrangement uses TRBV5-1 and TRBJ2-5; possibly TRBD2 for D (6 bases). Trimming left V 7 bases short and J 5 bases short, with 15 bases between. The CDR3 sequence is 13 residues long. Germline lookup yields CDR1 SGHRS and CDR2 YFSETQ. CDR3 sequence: CASRYGSMETQYF. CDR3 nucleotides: TGCGCCAGCCGTTACGGGAGTATGGAGACCCAGTACTTC. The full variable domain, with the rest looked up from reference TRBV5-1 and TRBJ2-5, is KAGVTQTPRYLIKTRGQQVTLSCSPISGHRSVSWYQQTPGQGLQFLFEYFSETQRNKGNFPGRFSGRQFSNSRSEMNVSTLELGDSALYLCASRYGSMETQYFGPGTRLLVL.

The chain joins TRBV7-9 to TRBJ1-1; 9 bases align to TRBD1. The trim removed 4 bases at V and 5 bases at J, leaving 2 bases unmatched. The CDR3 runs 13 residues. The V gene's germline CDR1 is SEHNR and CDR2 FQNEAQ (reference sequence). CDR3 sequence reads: CASSYDRGTEAFF. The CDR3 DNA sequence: TGTGCCAGCAGCTACGACAGGGGGACTGAAGCTTTCTTT.

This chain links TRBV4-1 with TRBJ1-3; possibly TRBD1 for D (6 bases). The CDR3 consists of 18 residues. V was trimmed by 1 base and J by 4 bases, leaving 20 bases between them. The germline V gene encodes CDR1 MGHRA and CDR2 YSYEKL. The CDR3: CASSQVLGQPHIGNTIYF. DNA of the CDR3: TGCGCCAGCAGCCAAGTCTTAGGACAGCCCCATATCGGAAACACCATATATTTT.

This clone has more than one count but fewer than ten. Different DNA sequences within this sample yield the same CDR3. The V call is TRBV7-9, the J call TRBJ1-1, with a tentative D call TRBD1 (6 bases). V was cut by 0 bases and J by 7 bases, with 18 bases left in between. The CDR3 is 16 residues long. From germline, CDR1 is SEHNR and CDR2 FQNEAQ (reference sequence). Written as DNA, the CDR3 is TGTGCCAGCAGCTTAGCGGTCGTGAAGGGGGACGATGAAGCTTTCTTT. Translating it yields CASSLAVVKGDDEAFF.

CDR3 amino acids: CASSFGRTRTQPQHF. For the CDR3, the DNA is TGTGCCAGCAGCTTTGGGCGCACCCGGACGCAGCCCCAGCATTTT. The chain uses TRBV13 and TRBJ1-5; D is unresolved. There are 15 residues in the CDR3. V lost 3 bases to trimming and J lost 7 bases, with 16 bases between them. CDR1 and CDR2 from the germline V gene are PRHDT and FYEKMQ (reference sequence).

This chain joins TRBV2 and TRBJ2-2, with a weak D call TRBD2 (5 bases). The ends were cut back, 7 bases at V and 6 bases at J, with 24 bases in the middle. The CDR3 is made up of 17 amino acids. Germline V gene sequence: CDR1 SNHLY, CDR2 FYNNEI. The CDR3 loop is CASTRPTGNRGAGELFF. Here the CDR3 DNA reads TGTGCCAGCACCCGGCCGACGGGGAACCGAGGCGCCGGGGAGCTGTTTTTT. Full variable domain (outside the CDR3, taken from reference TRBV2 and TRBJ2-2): EPEVTQTPSHQVTQMGQEVILRCVPISNHLYFYWYRQILGQKVEFLVSFYNNEISEKSEIFDDQFSVERPDGSNFTLKIRSTKLEDSAMYFCASTRPTGNRGAGELFFGEGSRLTVL.

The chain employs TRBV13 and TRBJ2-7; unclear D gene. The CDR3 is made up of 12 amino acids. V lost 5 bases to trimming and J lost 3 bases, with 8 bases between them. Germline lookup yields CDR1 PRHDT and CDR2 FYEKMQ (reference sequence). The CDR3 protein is CASSLGRYEQYV. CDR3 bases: TGTGCCAGCAGCCTGGGCCGCTACGAGCAGTACGTC.

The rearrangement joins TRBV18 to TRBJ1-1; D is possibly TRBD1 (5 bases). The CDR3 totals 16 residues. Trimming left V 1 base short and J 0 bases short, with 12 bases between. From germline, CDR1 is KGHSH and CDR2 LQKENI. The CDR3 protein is CASSPRGLGVNTEAFF. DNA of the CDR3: TGTGCCAGCTCACCACGGGGATTAGGGGTGAACACTGAAGCTTTCTTT.

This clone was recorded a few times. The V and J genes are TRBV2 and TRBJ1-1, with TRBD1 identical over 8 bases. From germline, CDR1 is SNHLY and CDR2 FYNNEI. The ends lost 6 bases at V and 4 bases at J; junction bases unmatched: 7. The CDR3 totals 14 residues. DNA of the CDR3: TGTGCCAGCAGGAAGACAGGGGATCGCACTGAAGCTTTCTTT. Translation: CASRKTGDRTEAFF. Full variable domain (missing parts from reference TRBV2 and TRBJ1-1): EPEVTQTPSHQVTQMGQEVILRCVPISNHLYFYWYRQILGQKVEFLVSFYNNEISEKSEIFDDQFSVERPDGSNFTLKIRSTKLEDSAMYFCASRKTGDRTEAFFGQGTRLTVV.

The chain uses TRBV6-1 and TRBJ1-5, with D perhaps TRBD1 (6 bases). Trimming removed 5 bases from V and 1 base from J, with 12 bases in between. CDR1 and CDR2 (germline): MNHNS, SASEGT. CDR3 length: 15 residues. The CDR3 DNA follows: TGTGCCAGCAGTTGGACAGCCCAGAGCAATCAGCCCCAGCATTTT. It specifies CASSWTAQSNQPQHF.

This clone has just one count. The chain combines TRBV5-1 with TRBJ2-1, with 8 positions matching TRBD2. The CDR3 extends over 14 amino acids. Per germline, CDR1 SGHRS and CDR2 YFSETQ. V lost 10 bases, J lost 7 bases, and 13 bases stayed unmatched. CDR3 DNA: TGCGCCGTCAAACTGACTAGCGCTGCGAATGAGCAGTTCTTC. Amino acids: CAVKLTSAANEQFF.

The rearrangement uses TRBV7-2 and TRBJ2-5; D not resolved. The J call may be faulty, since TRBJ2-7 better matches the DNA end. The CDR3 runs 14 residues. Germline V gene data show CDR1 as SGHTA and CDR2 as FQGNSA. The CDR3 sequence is CASSSPVPLYEQYF. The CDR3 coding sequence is TGTGCCAGCAGCTCCCCGGTCCCTCTCTACGAGCAGTACTTC.

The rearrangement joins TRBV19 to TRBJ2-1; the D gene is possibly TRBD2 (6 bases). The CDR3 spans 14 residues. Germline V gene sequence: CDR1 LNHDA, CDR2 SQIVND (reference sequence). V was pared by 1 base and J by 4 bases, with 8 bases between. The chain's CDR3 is CASSIARDYNEQFF. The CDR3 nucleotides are TGTGCCAGTAGTATAGCGCGGGATTACAATGAGCAGTTCTTC.

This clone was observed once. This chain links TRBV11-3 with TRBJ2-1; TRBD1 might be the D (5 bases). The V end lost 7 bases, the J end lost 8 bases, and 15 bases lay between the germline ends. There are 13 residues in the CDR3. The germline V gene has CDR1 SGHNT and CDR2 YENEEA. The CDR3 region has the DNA TGTGCCAGCAAAAAGTCAGGGTCCGATGAGCAGTTCTTC. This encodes CASKKSGSDEQFF.

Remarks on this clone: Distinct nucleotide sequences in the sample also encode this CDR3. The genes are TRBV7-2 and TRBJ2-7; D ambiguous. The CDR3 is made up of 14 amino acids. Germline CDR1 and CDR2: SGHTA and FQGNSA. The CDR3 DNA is TGTGCCAGCAGCTTAAGTTCACTTTCCTATGAGCAGTACGTC. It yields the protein CASSLSSLSYEQYV.

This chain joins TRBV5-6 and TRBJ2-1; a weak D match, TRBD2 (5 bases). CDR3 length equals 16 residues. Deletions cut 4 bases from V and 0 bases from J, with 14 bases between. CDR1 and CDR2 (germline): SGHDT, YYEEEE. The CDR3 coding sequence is TGTGCCAGCAGCCTTGGACTCTCGAGCTCCTACAATGAGCAGTTCTTC. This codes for CASSLGLSSSYNEQFF.

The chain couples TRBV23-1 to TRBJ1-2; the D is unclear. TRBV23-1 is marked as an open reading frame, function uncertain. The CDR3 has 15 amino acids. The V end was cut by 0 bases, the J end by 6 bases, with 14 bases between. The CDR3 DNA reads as TGCGCCAGCAGTCAATCGTCTAGGGTTCCGAATGGCTACACCTTC. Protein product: CASSQSSRVPNGYTF.

This chain's CDR3 is CASRSGGANTGELFF. The CDR3, as DNA: TGCGCCAGCAGATCAGGGGGGGCGAACACCGGGGAGCTGTTTTTT. The gene calls are TRBV5-1 and TRBJ2-2; either TRBD1 or TRBD2 may fit D (7 bases each). CDR1 and CDR2 (germline): SGHRS, YFSETQ. V lost 5 bases and J 0 bases, leaving 11 bases between the germline ends. CDR3 length: 15 residues.

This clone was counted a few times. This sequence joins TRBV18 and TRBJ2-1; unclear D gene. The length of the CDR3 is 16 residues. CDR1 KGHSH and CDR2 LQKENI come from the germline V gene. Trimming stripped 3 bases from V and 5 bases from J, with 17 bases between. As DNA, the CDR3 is TGTGCCAGCTCACCCAGTTCTGGGTCCTTAAACAATGAGCAGTTCTTC. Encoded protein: CASSPSSGSLNNEQFF.

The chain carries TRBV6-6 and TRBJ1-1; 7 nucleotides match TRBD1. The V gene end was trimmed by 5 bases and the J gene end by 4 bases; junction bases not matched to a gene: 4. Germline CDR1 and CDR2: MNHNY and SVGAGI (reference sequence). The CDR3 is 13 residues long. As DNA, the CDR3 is TGTGCCAGCAGTCTTACAGGGGTCACTGAAGCTTTCTTT. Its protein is CASSLTGVTEAFF.

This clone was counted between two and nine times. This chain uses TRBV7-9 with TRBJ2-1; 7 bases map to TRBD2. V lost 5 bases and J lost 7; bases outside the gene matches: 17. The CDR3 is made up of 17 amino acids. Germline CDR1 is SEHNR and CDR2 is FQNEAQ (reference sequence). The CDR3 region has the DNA TGTGCCAGCAGCCTGACCTCCGGGGCGGGAGTTAGTAATGAGCAGTTCTTC. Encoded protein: CASSLTSGAGVSNEQFF.

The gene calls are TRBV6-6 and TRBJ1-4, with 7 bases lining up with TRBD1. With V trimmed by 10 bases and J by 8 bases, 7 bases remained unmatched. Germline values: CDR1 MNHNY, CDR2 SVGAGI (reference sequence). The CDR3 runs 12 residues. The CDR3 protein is CATSQGNEKLFF. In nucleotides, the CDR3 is TGTGCCACCTCACAGGGGAACGAAAAACTGTTTTTT.

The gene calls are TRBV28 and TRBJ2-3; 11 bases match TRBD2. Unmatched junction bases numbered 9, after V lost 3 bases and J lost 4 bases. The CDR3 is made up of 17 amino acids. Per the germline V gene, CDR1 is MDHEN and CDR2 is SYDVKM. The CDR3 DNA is TGTGCCAGCAGTTTGGGTAGCGGGAGGGCCACCGCAGATACGCAGTATTTT. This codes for CASSLGSGRATADTQYF.

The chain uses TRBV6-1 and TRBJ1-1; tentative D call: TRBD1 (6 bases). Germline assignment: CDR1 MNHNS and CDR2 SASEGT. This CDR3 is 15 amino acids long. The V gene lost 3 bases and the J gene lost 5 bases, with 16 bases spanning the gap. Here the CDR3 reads CASSDRGRMSTEAFF. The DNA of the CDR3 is TGTGCCAGCAGTGACAGGGGCCGGATGAGTACTGAAGCTTTCTTT.

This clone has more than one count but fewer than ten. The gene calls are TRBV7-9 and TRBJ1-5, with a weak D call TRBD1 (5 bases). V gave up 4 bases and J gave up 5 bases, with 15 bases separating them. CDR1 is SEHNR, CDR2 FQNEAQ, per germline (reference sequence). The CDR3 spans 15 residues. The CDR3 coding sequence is TGTGCCAGCAGCTCCGCGGTCGGGGGTGATCAGCCCCAGCATTTT. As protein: CASSSAVGGDQPQHF.

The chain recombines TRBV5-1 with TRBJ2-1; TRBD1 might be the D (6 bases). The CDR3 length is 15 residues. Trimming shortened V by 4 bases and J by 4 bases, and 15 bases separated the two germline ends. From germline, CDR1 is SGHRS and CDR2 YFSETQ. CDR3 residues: CASSPGTSAYNEQFF. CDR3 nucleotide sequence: TGCGCCAGCAGCCCTGGGACATCCGCTTACAATGAGCAGTTCTTC.

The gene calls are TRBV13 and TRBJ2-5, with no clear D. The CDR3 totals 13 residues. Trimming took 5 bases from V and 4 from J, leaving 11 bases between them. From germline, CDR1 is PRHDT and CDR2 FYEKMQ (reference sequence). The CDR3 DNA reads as TGTGCCAGCAGCCCCCCCTTCACAGAGACCCAGTACTTC. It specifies CASSPPFTETQYF.

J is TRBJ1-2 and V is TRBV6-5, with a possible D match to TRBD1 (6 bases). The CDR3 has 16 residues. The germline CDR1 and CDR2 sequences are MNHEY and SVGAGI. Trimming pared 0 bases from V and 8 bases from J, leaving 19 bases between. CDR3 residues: CASSYSGQGPIIGYTF. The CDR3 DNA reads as TGTGCCAGCAGTTACTCGGGGCAGGGGCCTATTATCGGCTACACCTTC.

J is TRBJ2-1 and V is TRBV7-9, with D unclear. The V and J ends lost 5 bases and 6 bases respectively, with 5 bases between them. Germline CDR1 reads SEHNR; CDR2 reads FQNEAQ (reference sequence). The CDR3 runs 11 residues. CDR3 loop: CASSRVNEQFF. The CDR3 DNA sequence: TGTGCCAGCAGCAGGGTCAATGAGCAGTTCTTC. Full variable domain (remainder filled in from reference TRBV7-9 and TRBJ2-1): DTGVSQNPRHKITKRGQNVTFRCDPISEHNRLYWYRQTLGQGPEFLTYFQNEAQLEKSRLLSDRFSAERPKGSFSTLEIQRTEQGDSAMYLCASSRVNEQFFGPGTRLTVL.

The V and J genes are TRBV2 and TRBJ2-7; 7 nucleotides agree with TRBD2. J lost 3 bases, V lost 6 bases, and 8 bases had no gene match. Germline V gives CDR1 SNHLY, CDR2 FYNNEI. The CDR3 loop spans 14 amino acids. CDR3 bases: TGTGCCAGCAGCCTTAGCGGGCTCGTCTACGAGCAGTACTTC. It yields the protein CASSLSGLVYEQYF.

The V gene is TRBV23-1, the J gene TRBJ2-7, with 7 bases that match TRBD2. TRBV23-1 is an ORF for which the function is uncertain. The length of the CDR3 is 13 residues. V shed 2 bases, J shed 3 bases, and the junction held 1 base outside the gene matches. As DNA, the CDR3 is TGCGCCAGCAGTCAAGGGAGGGTCTACGAGCAGTACTTC. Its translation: CASSQGRVYEQYF.